Here is one T cell receptor beta chain with its context. The antigen is not known. The data belong to a study of cytomegalovirus exposure and HLA in healthy donors. The CDR3 extends over 14 amino acids. V lost 2 bases and J 8 bases, leaving 13 bases between the germline ends. Germline CDR1 and CDR2: SGHRS and YFSETQ. Overall study findings and caveats: A later analysis linked a missense variant in DCLRE1C to the trimming of TCR beta V and J genes.

In the PCR, 60 Vbeta and 13 Jbeta primers were used. Assay used: immunoSEQ multiplex PCR; TCRdb lists only in-frame clones, some missing. This sample has about 130,000 clones; roughly 80% occur once, and the top ten carry approximately 4%. The material sequenced was PBMCs. The chain has TRBV5-1 and TRBJ1-4; D perhaps matches TRBD1 (6 bases). This receptor was identified in a woman in her forties in good health and CMV-seronegative. This CDR3 reads CASSFQGLEEKLFF. Written as DNA, the CDR3 is TGCGCCAGCAGCTTCCAGGGGTTGGAGGAAAAACTGTTTTTT.